This T cell receptor beta chain is drawn from a study of T cell responses to AZD1222 COVID-19 vaccine. General study points: The peak T cell response came first, and repertoires were sampled only after it. Donors were chiefly white British, with a greater number of females, and clonal diversity was perhaps underestimated. Spike-specific TCR breadth and depth both grew after two AZD1222 doses.

Assay: immunoSEQ multiplex PCR; the TCRdb copy retains only in-frame clones and omits some. The table includes about 82,000 clones, 90% detected once. V was cut by 7 bases and J by 0 bases, with 13 bases left in between. The germline V gene encodes CDR1 SNHLY and CDR2 FYNNEI. The CDR3 sequence is 15 residues long. In the case of this clone: Its antigen is unidentified.

The V call is TRBV2, the J call TRBJ1-3, with TRBD1 as a possible D gene (6 bases). The source was peripheral blood, collected on day 0 of AZD1222 vaccination. This receptor was taken from an adult in good health. The CDR3 DNA reads as TGTGCCAGCAAGGGAGGGGGGCTCTCTGGAAACACCATATATTTT. As protein: CASKGGGLSGNTIYF.